A selection of T cell receptor beta chains follows, all from one sample in a study of T-cell reconstitution after alpha-beta-depleted transplantation in children. TCRdb redid the calling of the PCR reads with MiXCR, one entry per CDR3 protein. Of 7,500 to 9,500 distinct CDR3 sequences in the sample, roughly 13% were seen once. The sample was PBMCs, mostly from graft donor cells, taken 60 days after TCRalphabeta/CD19-depleted stem cell transplant. Every receptor here comes from a patient under 10 years old who had a stem cell transplant for inherited bone marrow failure, so the T cells may come from the graft donor. Each CDR3 is given with its conserved first and last residue. Fields, in order: clone size, J gene, D gene, V gene, CDR3 DNA, CDR3 protein. A D gene is named only where the DNA matches it firmly. Clone size is not always given. Where it is, it says once, few, many or a class for expanded clones.

many	TRBJ2-7	NA	TRBV20-1	TGCAGTGCTAGTGACCGGGACATAACCTACGAGCAGTACTTC	CSASDRDITYEQYF
many	TRBJ2-7	TRBD1	TRBV28	TGTGCCAGCAGTTTATGGTACCGGGACAGGGGTCCTGAGCAGTACTTC	CASSLWYRDRGPEQYF
NA	TRBJ2-3	TRBD2	TRBV3-1	TGTGCCACCTGCCAGCAGGTCGGGACTAGCGGGAACACACGCACAGATACGCAGTATTTT	CATCQQVGTSGNTRTDTQYF
NA	TRBJ2-5	NA	TRBV28	TGTGCCAGCAGCATGATGGGAGGCTCCAAAGAGACCCAGTACTTC	CASSMMGGSKETQYF
many	TRBJ1-2	NA	TRBV10-3	TGTGCCATCAGTTTCCGGACGGGGGAGTATGGCTACACCTTC	CAISFRTGEYGYTF
many	TRBJ2-7	NA	TRBV7-7	TGTGCCAGCAGCTTAGAGCTAGCTTCCACTGAAAAGCAGTACTTC	CASSLELASTEKQYF
many	TRBJ2-6	NA	TRBV12-3/TRBV12-4	TGTGCCACCAATGCGGGCCTCTCTGGGGCCAACGTCCTGACTTTC	CATNAGLSGANVLTF
many	TRBJ2-5	NA	TRBV11-1	TGTGCCAGCAGCTTACGGGCTAGAAAGGGCCCTGGGCAAGAGACCCAGTACTTC	CASSLRARKGPGQETQYF
many	TRBJ2-7	TRBD2	TRBV9	TGTGCCAGCAGCCTACTAGCGGAACCCTACGAGCAGTACTTC	CASSLLAEPYEQYF
many	TRBJ2-1	NA	TRBV20-1	TGCAGTGCTAGAGGGGGGTCCGTTGGTGAGCAGTTCTTC	CSARGGSVGEQFF
few	TRBJ2-5	NA	TRBV1	TGTACCAGCAGTCGAGGCACAGAGAACGGACCAGAGACCCAGTACTTC	CTSSRGTENGPETQYF
NA	TRBJ1-1	NA	TRBV4-3	TGCGCCAGCAGCCAAGAACCTAACCCATTCACTGAAGCTTTCTTT	CASSQEPNPFTEAFF
NA	TRBJ1-1	NA	TRBV20-1	TGCAGTGCTAGTACCTATTGGTCTGAAGCTTTCTTT	CSASTYWSEAFF
many	TRBJ2-3	TRBD2	TRBV4-3	TGCGCCAGCAGCCATTCGGTAGCGGGCCCTAGCACAGATACGCAGTATTTT	CASSHSVAGPSTDTQYF
NA	TRBJ2-7	NA	TRBV20-1	TGCAGTGCTAGGGGCCCCGGGGCCTCCTACGAGCAGTACTTC	CSARGPGASYEQYF
many	TRBJ2-1	TRBD2	TRBV30	TGTGCCTGGGGAGGTTTACCGGGACTAGCGGAGGAGCAGTTCTTC	CAWGGLPGLAEEQFF
NA	TRBJ2-7	TRBD2	TRBV25-1	TGTGCCAGCAGTGGGACTAGTGGAAACGCCTACGAGCAGTACTTC	CASSGTSGNAYEQYF
many	TRBJ2-5	NA	TRBV5-1	TGCGCCAGCAGCCGGGGGGCGGCGAAGGAAGAGACCCAGTACTTC	CASSRGAAKEETQYF
many	TRBJ2-1	NA	TRBV11-2	TGTGCCAGCAGCCCGGGCCCGGACGGCTCCTACAATGAGCAGTTCTTC	CASSPGPDGSYNEQFF
many	TRBJ1-5	NA	TRBV7-9	TGTGCCAGCAGCTACGGGACAAAGATCAATCCCCAGCATTTT	CASSYGTKINPQHF
many	TRBJ2-5	NA	TRBV7-6	TGTGCCAGCAGCTTAGCGCTATGGTCAGGGAAGACCCAGTACTTC	CASSLALWSGKTQYF
many	TRBJ2-1	TRBD2	TRBV20-1	TGCAGTGCCGGCGACCAGCGGGGGACCCCCATCGCAAACTTC	CSAGDQRGTPIANF
many	TRBJ1-4	TRBD1	TRBV20-1	TGCAGTGCTGCACGGACAGGGTCAACTAATGAAAAACTGTTTTTT	CSAARTGSTNEKLFF
many	TRBJ2-2	TRBD2	TRBV20-1	TGCAGTGCTCCGGGACTAGCGGGAGCCAACCCCCTTATGCCCACCGGGGAGCTGTTTTTT	CSAPGLAGANPLMPTGELFF
many	TRBJ2-1	NA	TRBV20-1	TGCAGTGTACTAGCCCCCGGCCACAATGAGCAGTTCTTC	CSVLAPGHNEQFF
many	TRBJ1-5	TRBD1	TRBV18	TGTGCCAGCTCACCAGGGCGGGACAGGCCCCAGCATTTT	CASSPGRDRPQHF
many	TRBJ1-3	NA	TRBV5-1	TGCGCCAGCAGCTTGGAACCCTCTGGAAACACCATATATTTT	CASSLEPSGNTIYF
NA	TRBJ1-3	NA	TRBV20-1	TGCAGTGCTAGATACGAGGGAAACACCATATATTTT	CSARYEGNTIYF
many	TRBJ2-7	NA	TRBV20-1	TGCAGTGCCCTCGTGGGCGGGAATGTCTACGAGCAGTACTTC	CSALVGGNVYEQYF
many	TRBJ2-3	NA	TRBV4-2	TGTGCCAGCAGCCTCGAAGGGGCTACGGCTCACACAGATACGCAGTATTTT	CASSLEGATAHTDTQYF
once	TRBJ2-2	TRBD2	TRBV19	TGTGCCATGGGCCCCGGACTAGCCCGGACCGGGGAGCTGTTTTTT	CAMGPGLARTGELFF
many	TRBJ1-4	NA	TRBV7-9	TGTGCCAGCAGCTTAGACTACCGGTCCCTGTTTTTT	CASSLDYRSLFF
many	TRBJ2-7	TRBD1	TRBV2	TGTGCCAGCAGGGCGGGACAGGCGCCCTACGAGCAGTACTTC	CASRAGQAPYEQYF
medium-sized	TRBJ2-5	NA	TRBV4-3	TGCGCCAGCAGCCTGGGAGAGACCCAGTACTTC	CASSLGETQYF
NA	TRBJ2-2	TRBD1	TRBV28	TGTGCTAACAGCTTTGCCCCAGGACAGGGGATGGCCGGGGAGCTGTTTTTT	CANSFAPGQGMAGELFF
many	TRBJ2-3	NA	TRBV29-1	TGCAGCGTTGTAGGCACAGATACGCAGTATTTT	CSVVGTDTQYF
many	TRBJ1-1	NA	TRBV7-9	TGTGCCAGCAGCCCGTGGGGGGAGGGGGCTTTCTTT	CASSPWGEGAFF
many	TRBJ2-3	TRBD1	TRBV7-9	TGTGCCAGCGGGGACAGTGGAGGCACAGATACGCAGTATTTT	CASGDSGGTDTQYF
many	TRBJ1-4	NA	TRBV18	TGTGCCAGCTCGTCCACAGTTAATACTAATGAAAAACTGTTTTTT	CASSSTVNTNEKLFF
many	TRBJ2-3	NA	TRBV2	TGTGCCAGCAGTGAGGGGCAGGGGGGCGCAGATACGCAGTATTTT	CASSEGQGGADTQYF
NA	TRBJ2-5	NA	TRBV10-3	TGTGCCATCAGGATGGATGAGACCCAGTACTTC	CAIRMDETQYF
many	TRBJ2-3	NA	TRBV12-3/TRBV12-4	TGTGCCAGCAACCTCGACAGGAGCACAGATACGCAGTATTTT	CASNLDRSTDTQYF
many	TRBJ2-3	NA	TRBV10-3	TGTGCCATCCAGTCGAGGAGACCAGATACGCAGTATTTT	CAIQSRRPDTQYF
many	TRBJ1-1	NA	TRBV7-9	TGTGCCAGCGGAAACCTCCGCGGGGGGCTCGAAGCTTTCTTT	CASGNLRGGLEAFF
many	TRBJ2-3	NA	TRBV6-6	TGTGCCAGCAGCCAAATTAGCACAGATACGCAGTATTTT	CASSQISTDTQYF
NA	TRBJ2-5	NA	TRBV20-1	TGCTGCGCGGCCGAGGCTCCGGGCGGGGAGACCCAGTACTTC	CCAAEAPGGETQYF
many	TRBJ1-4	TRBD1	TRBV19	TGTGCTCCCGGACCGGTTACAGGGGTCGAAAAACTGTTTTTT	CAPGPVTGVEKLFF
many	TRBJ2-6	NA	TRBV5-1	TGCGCCAGCAGCGCCCTATCCGCTGGGGCCAACGTCCTGACTTTC	CASSALSAGANVLTF
many	TRBJ2-3	TRBD2	TRBV7-2	TGTGCCAGCAGCTTAGCGACTAGCGGGAGGGTCATGGATACGCAGTATTTT	CASSLATSGRVMDTQYF
many	TRBJ2-7	TRBD2	TRBV24-1	TGTGCCACCAGTGATTGTCTAGCGGAAAGCTCCTACGAGCAGTACTTC	CATSDCLAESSYEQYF
many	TRBJ1-1	NA	TRBV7-2	TGTGCCAGCAGCTTAAGGGGAGAGTTTGAAGCTTTCTTT	CASSLRGEFEAFF
NA	TRBJ1-1	NA	TRBV19	TGTGCCAGTAGTATGGAAGGGTGGGCTGAAGCTTTCTTT	CASSMEGWAEAFF